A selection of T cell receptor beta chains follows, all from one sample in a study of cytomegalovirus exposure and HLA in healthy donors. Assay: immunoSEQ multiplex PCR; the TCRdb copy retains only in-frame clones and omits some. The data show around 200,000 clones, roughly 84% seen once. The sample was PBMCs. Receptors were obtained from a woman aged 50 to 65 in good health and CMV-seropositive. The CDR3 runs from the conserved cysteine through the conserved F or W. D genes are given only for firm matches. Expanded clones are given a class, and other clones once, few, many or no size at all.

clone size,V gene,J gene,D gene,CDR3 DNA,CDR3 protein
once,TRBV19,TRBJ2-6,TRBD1,TGTGCCAGTAGTATAGATGGACAGGGGGCGCCTGGGGCCAACGTCCTGACTTTC,CASSIDGQGAPGANVLTF
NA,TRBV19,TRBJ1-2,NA,TGTGCCAGTAGCGAGAAGGGAGATCTCTTGGGGTATGGCTACACCTTC,CASSEKGDLLGYGYTF
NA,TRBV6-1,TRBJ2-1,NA,TGTGCCAGCAGTCAAGAAAGGGACTGGGGCTACAATGAGCAGTTCTTC,CASSQERDWGYNEQFF
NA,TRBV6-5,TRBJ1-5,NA,TGTGCCAGCAGTGAATTAGGCAATCAGCCCCAGCATTTT,CASSELGNQPQHF
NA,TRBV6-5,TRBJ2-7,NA,TGTGCCAGCAGACTCCTGGGCGACTCCTACGAGCAGTACTTC,CASRLLGDSYEQYF
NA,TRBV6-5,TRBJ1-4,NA,TGTGCCAGCACCCCAGGGTCGCTGGCTGGTGAAAAACTGTTTTTT,CASTPGSLAGEKLFF
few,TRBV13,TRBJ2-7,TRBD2,TGTGCCAGCGGGCCGCGGGGGGCAAGCTCCTACGAGCAGTACTTC,CASGPRGASSYEQYF
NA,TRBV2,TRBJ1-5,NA,TGTGCCAGCAGTTCGGACAGCCTTAGCAATCAGCCCCAGCATTTT,CASSSDSLSNQPQHF
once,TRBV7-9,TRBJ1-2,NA,TGTGCCAGCAGTTCCCAGGGGTTCGATGGCTACACCTTC,CASSSQGFDGYTF
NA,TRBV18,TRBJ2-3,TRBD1,TGTGCCAGCTCACCGATTGGACAGGCGCTTACGACAGATACGCAGTATTTT,CASSPIGQALTTDTQYF
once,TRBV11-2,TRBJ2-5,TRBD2,TGTGCCAGCAGCTTAGTGGGTCTAGCGGGGGAAGAGACCCAGTACTTC,CASSLVGLAGEETQYF
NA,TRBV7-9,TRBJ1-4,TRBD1,TGTGCCAGCAGCTCGGGACAGGGAGGCGAAAAACTGTTTTTT,CASSSGQGGEKLFF
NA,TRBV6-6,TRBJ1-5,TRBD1,TGTGCCAGCAGTTACCCACAGGGGGGGGATCAGCCCCAGCATTTT,CASSYPQGGDQPQHF
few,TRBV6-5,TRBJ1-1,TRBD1,TGTGCCAGCAAGGACAGGGCTGATAGTCGAGCTTTCTTT,CASKDRADSRAFF
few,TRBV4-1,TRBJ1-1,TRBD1,TGCGCCAGCGGGACCGGACAGGGAAATCTAGCGGGAACTGAAGCTTTCTTT,CASGTGQGNLAGTEAFF
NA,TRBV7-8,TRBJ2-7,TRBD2,TGTGCCAGCAACCCTAGAGGGGCTAGCGGGACCTACGAGCAGTACTTC,CASNPRGASGTYEQYF
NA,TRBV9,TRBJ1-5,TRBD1,TGTGCCAGCAGCAGGACAGGGGGCAACCAGCCCCAGCATTTT,CASSRTGGNQPQHF
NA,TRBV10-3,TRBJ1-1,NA,TGTGCCATCAGTGACGACATGAACACTGAAGCTTTCTTT,CAISDDMNTEAFF
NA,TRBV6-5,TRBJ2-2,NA,TGTGCCAGCAGTATCCTAGCTATCACCGGGGAGCTGTTTTTT,CASSILAITGELFF
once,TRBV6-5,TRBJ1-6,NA,TGTGCCACTGAATGGGGGGATAATTCACCCCTCCACTTT,CATEWGDNSPLHF
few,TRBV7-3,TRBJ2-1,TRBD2,TGTGCCAGCAGCCCTGGACTAGCGGCCTACAATGAGCAGTTCTTC,CASSPGLAAYNEQFF
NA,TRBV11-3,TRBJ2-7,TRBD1,TGTGCCAGCAGCATAGGACAGGGGGCGAGGGTCGAGCAGTACTTC,CASSIGQGARVEQYF
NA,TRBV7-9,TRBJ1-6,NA,TGTGCCAGCAGCCCCTCGTGGGTGCGGAATTCACCCCTCCACTTT,CASSPSWVRNSPLHF
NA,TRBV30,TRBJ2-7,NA,TGTGCCTGGAGTGTAGGAGTTGCGGCAGCCAGCTACGAGCAGTACTTC,CAWSVGVAAASYEQYF
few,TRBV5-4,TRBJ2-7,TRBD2,TGTGCCAGCAGGCCAGCGGGGCCCTACGAGCAGTACTTC,CASRPAGPYEQYF
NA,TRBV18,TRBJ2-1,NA,TGTGCCAGCTCACCACCGGAGGGTGGTTGGCAGTTCTTC,CASSPPEGGWQFF
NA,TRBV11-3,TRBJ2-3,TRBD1,TGTGCCAGCAGCTTGGGACAGGGGATCACAGATACGCAGTATTTT,CASSLGQGITDTQYF
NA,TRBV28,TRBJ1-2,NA,TGTGCCAGCAGTTTAGGAGGGGTCCAAAACTATGGCTACACCTTC,CASSLGGVQNYGYTF
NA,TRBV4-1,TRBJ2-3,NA,TGCGCCAGCAGCCAGGACCAGGGCGCAGATACGCAGTATTTT,CASSQDQGADTQYF
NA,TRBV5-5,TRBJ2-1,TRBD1,TGTGCCAGCAGCTTGGCTAACCTGGACAGGGGTAGCAATGAGCAGTTCTTC,CASSLANLDRGSNEQFF
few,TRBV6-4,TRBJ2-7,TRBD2,TGTGCCAGCAGTGAGGGGACTAGCGGGGGCTACGAGCAGTACTTC,CASSEGTSGGYEQYF
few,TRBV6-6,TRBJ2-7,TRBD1,TGTGCCAGCAGTCCTTCGGACAGGAGCTCCTACGAGCAGTACTTC,CASSPSDRSSYEQYF
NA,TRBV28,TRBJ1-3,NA,TGTGCCAGCAGTGAGTCTGGAAACACCATATATTTT,CASSESGNTIYF